These 23 T cell receptor beta chains came from one sample sequenced in a study of T cell repertoires in cytomegalovirus infection. TCRdb called the reads again in MiXCR, with one record for every CDR3 protein. The sample includes fewer than 850,000 distinct CDR3 sequences, about 28% of them seen just once. What these receptors recognize is not known. The sequences come from cultured CD8+ T cells from PBMCs, collected from culture after CMV antigen stimulation. The source of these receptors is a human donor in good health (CMV status not recorded). Some clones in this sample may be carry-over from other donors' samples.

This clonotype came up many times. CDR3 region: CASIRLGEAEGTEAFF. As DNA, the CDR3 is TGTGCCAGCATCCGGTTAGGGGAGGCCGAAGGAACTGAAGCTTTCTTT. V and J are TRBV7-2 and TRBJ1-1; weak D call: TRBD1 (5 bases). V lost 7 bases and J lost 5, with 23 bases in between. The CDR3 extends over 16 amino acids. The germline gives CDR1 SGHTA, CDR2 FQGNSA.

The chain combines TRBV5-4 with TRBJ2-1, with TRBD1 matching 10 bases. Germline V gene data show CDR1 as SGHNT and CDR2 as YYREEE (reference sequence). V lost 1 base to trimming and J lost 6 bases; unmatched junction nucleotides: 4. This CDR3 spans 15 amino acids. The CDR3 loop reads CASSLRQGASNEQFF. The CDR3 DNA sequence: TGTGCCAGCAGCTTGCGACAGGGGGCAAGCAATGAGCAGTTCTTC.

This clonotype appeared a few times. The DNA for the CDR3 is TGTGCCAGCAGTGACCCCCGATTCGGCCAAGAGACCCAGTACTTC. This sequence encodes CASSDPRFGQETQYF. V gene TRBV2 combines with J gene TRBJ2-5, with D unresolved. The germline V gene has CDR1 SNHLY and CDR2 FYNNEI. The CDR3 is 15 residues long. The ends were cut back, 3 bases at V and 1 base at J, with 12 bases in the middle. Supplemented by reference TRBV2 and TRBJ2-5, the full variable domain reads EPEVTQTPSHQVTQMGQEVILRCVPISNHLYFYWYRQILGQKVEFLVSFYNNEISEKSEIFDDQFSVERPDGSNFTLKIRSTKLEDSAMYFCASSDPRFGQETQYFGPGTRLLVL.

This clonotype was seen a few times. This chain connects TRBV12-5 to TRBJ2-4; weak D call: TRBD1 (5 bases). Germline V CDR1 and CDR2: LGHNT, FRNRAP. The ends were cut back, 4 bases at V and 0 bases at J, with 13 bases in the middle. The CDR3 covers 16 residues. The CDR3 protein is CASGSPQDLAKNIQYF. The CDR3 DNA follows: TGTGCTAGTGGTTCCCCACAGGATTTAGCCAAAAACATTCAGTACTTC.

DNA of the CDR3: TGTGCCAGCAGTTACAGACTAGCGGGGGACCCTCGAGAGCAGTTCTTC. Amino acid sequence: CASSYRLAGDPREQFF. The chain carries TRBV6-5 and TRBJ2-1; 12 positions match TRBD2. V gave up 2 bases and J gave up 10 bases; unmatched junction bases: 9. CDR3 length equals 16 residues. CDR1 MNHEY and CDR2 SVGAGI come from the germline V gene.

The chain couples TRBV7-6 to TRBJ1-4, with D perhaps TRBD1 (5 bases). V dropped 4 bases and J dropped 6 bases, with 12 bases sitting between them. The germline CDR1 and CDR2 sequences are SGHVS and FNYEAQ. This CDR3 is built from 14 residues. The CDR3: CASSYSGTDEKLFF. The CDR3 DNA sequence: TGTGCCAGCAGCTATTCAGGGACCGATGAAAAACTGTTTTTT.

There are many counts of this clonotype. The rearrangement links TRBV7-6 to TRBJ1-4; D remains ambiguous. Per the germline V gene, CDR1 is SGHVS and CDR2 is FNYEAQ. The germline V and J ends were trimmed by 2 bases and 0 bases, with 10 bases remaining between them. This CDR3 is 16 amino acids long. For the CDR3, the DNA is TGTGCCAGCAGCTTATCCCCGGTAGCAACTAATGAAAAACTGTTTTTT. Protein: CASSLSPVATNEKLFF.

At least ten counts were recorded for this clonotype. V usage is TRBV6-5 and J usage is TRBJ2-4; a weak D match, TRBD2 (5 bases). The germline V gene encodes CDR1 MNHEY and CDR2 SVGAGI. The V end was cut by 0 bases, the J end by 1 base, with 7 bases between. The CDR3 has 15 amino acids. The CDR3: CASSYSRGAKNIQYF. CDR3 DNA sequence: TGTGCCAGCAGTTACTCGCGAGGGGCCAAAAACATTCAGTACTTC.

This clonotype has more than one count but fewer than ten. The chain has TRBV7-2 and TRBJ2-2, with TRBD1 identical over 8 bases. CDR3 size: 17 residues. CDR1 is SGHTA and CDR2 is FQGNSA in the germline V gene. V was pared by 2 bases and J by 3 bases, with 8 bases of the junction left unmatched. The CDR3 DNA follows: TGTGCCAGCAGCTTACTGCCCAGGGGGCTTTACACCGGGGAGCTGTTTTTT. This codes for CASSLLPRGLYTGELFF.

The rearrangement uses TRBV7-3 and TRBJ2-1; 8 nucleotides match TRBD1. The length of the CDR3 is 15 residues. CDR1 and CDR2 from the germline V gene are SGHTA and FQGTGA. J was trimmed by 4 bases and V by 1 base; bases with no gene match: 3. CDR3 sequence reads: CASSLNRGMYNEQFF. The CDR3, as DNA: TGTGCCAGCAGCTTAAACAGGGGGATGTACAATGAGCAGTTCTTC.

The chain carries TRBV6-5 and TRBJ2-2; D tentatively reads TRBD1 or TRBD2 (5 bases each). Trimming left V 0 bases short and J 1 base short, with 12 bases between. CDR1 is MNHEY, CDR2 SVGAGI, per germline. The CDR3 is 17 amino acids. For the CDR3, the DNA is TGTGCCAGCAGTTACTCGATACTAGACAGGAACACCGGGGAGCTGTTTTTT. Its translation is CASSYSILDRNTGELFF.

This rearrangement joins TRBV5-1 to TRBJ2-2, with 7 bases matching TRBD1. The V and J ends lost 1 base and 0 bases, in that order; junction bases with no gene match: 6. Per germline, CDR1 SGHRS and CDR2 YFSETQ. The CDR3 has 17 amino acids. CDR3 DNA sequence: TGCGCCAGCAGCTTGTACCCGGGACAGACGAACACCGGGGAGCTGTTTTTT. This codes for CASSLYPGQTNTGELFF.

This clonotype appeared a few times. The chain recombines TRBV19 with TRBJ1-1; a weak D match, TRBD1 (6 bases). V was cut by 6 bases and J by 4 bases, with 9 bases left in between. Germline V gives CDR1 LNHDA, CDR2 SQIVND (reference sequence). The CDR3 runs to 12 residues. CDR3 amino acids: CASRTGTTEAFF. The DNA for the CDR3 is TGTGCCAGTAGGACAGGCACCACTGAAGCTTTCTTT.

The chain is built from TRBV19 and TRBJ2-5, with D possibly being TRBD1 (5 bases). Trimming pared 4 bases from V and 2 bases from J, leaving 11 bases between. Germline loops: CDR1 LNHDA, CDR2 SQIVND (reference sequence). The CDR3 is made up of 14 amino acids. The CDR3 bases are TGTGCCAGTAGTACCAAGGGGCGTCAAGAGACCCAGTACTTC. Translating it yields CASSTKGRQETQYF.

This clonotype was observed a few times. The chain employs TRBV12-3 or TRBV12-4 and TRBJ1-2, with 8 bases identical to TRBD1. The CDR3 extends over 11 amino acids. The trim removed 8 bases at V and 7 bases at J, leaving 3 bases unmatched. The DNA for the CDR3 is TGTGCCAGCGGGACAGGTCCTGGCTACACCTTC. This codes for CASGTGPGYTF.

This clonotype was seen only a few times. The CDR3 is CASSRRDREEKLFF. The CDR3 bases are TGTGCCAGCAGCCGCCGGGACAGGGAAGAAAAACTGTTTTTT. The gene calls are TRBV5-5 and TRBJ1-4, with TRBD1 identical over 9 bases. CDR3 length: 14 amino acids. Germline trimming cut 4 bases from V and 8 bases from J; bases unmatched to any gene: 6. Germline CDR1 and CDR2: SGHKS and YYEKEE (reference sequence).

The chain employs TRBV7-9 and TRBJ2-6; perhaps TRBD2 as D (5 bases). The germline V gene has CDR1 SEHNR and CDR2 FQNEAQ (reference sequence). There are 14 residues in the CDR3. V was cut by 5 bases and J by 5 bases, with 10 bases left in between. The CDR3 spells CASSPGERANVLTF. CDR3 coding DNA: TGTGCCAGCAGCCCCGGGGAGAGGGCCAACGTCCTGACTTTC.

The table lists this clonotype with a few counts. The rearrangement uses TRBV12-3 or TRBV12-4 and TRBJ2-7; 9 bases map to TRBD1. The V segment lost 1 base and the J segment 7 bases; nucleotides outside the gene matches: 8. The CDR3 consists of 15 residues. In DNA form, the CDR3 reads TGTGCCAGCAGTTTAGGAGGGACAGGGCTTCGGGAGCAGTACTTC. The encoded protein is CASSLGGTGLREQYF.

This CDR3 reads CASRIGEFSGYTF. The CDR3 DNA reads TGTGCCAGCAGAATAGGGGAGTTCAGTGGCTACACCTTC. The rearrangement uses TRBV27 and TRBJ1-2, with a weak D call TRBD1 (5 bases). CDR3 size: 13 residues. V was trimmed by 6 bases and J by 7 bases, leaving 15 bases between them. Germline V gene lookup returns CDR1 MNHEY and CDR2 SMNVEV (reference sequence).

The V and J genes are TRBV12-3 or TRBV12-4 and TRBJ1-5; D is unresolved. This CDR3 comprises 14 residues. The V end lost 8 bases, the J end lost 0 bases, and 11 bases lay between the germline ends. The CDR3 DNA reads TGTGCCAGCGTCGGACGGAATAGCAATCAGCCCCAGCATTTT. This encodes CASVGRNSNQPQHF.

The chain couples TRBV2 to TRBJ1-2, with D possibly matching TRBD1 (6 bases). Trimming left V 0 bases short and J 3 bases short, with 11 bases between. CDR1 SNHLY and CDR2 FYNNEI come from the germline V gene. The CDR3 length is 15 residues. The CDR3 DNA reads TGTGCCAGCAGTGAAGCGGGGGGGCCCTACTATGGCTACACCTTC. Translating gives CASSEAGGPYYGYTF.

The V gene is TRBV25-1, the J gene TRBJ2-7; the D is unclear. CDR1 is MGHDK and CDR2 is SYGVNS in the germline V gene. Trimming pared 1 base from V and 3 bases from J, leaving 10 bases between. The CDR3 extends over 14 amino acids. The CDR3 protein is CASSEWSLDYEQYF. DNA of the CDR3: TGTGCCAGCAGTGAATGGAGCTTGGACTACGAGCAGTACTTC.

A few counts support this clonotype. The chain has TRBV5-1 and TRBJ1-1; unclear D gene. The CDR3 consists of 14 residues. The germline V gene encodes CDR1 SGHRS and CDR2 YFSETQ. V was shortened by 0 bases and J by 1 base, with 7 bases between the two germline ends. CDR3 coding DNA: TGCGCCAGCAGCTTGGAAGCGGGGAACACTGAAGCTTTCTTT. Translating it yields CASSLEAGNTEAFF.